What follows is one TCR beta chain and its context. Its specificity is unknown. The naive CD8 fraction comprised CD45RO-negative cells positively selected for CCR7 and excluded terminally differentiated effector memory CD45RA+ cells. V was shortened by 5 bases and J by 2 bases, with 13 bases between the two germline ends. This CDR3 region has 14 residues. CDR1 is MNHEY and CDR2 is SMNVEV in the germline V gene (reference sequence). TCRdb's copy holds only in-frame clones and misses some; the assay was immunoSEQ multiplex PCR. This sample has a few million clones, with approximately 92% found just once. This record belongs to a study of shared clonotypes between healthy human individuals. Across the study: CD4 naive cells filled three plates per donor, CD4 memory three, CD8 naive two and CD8 memory one. Study-wide results and caveats: In the sorted subsets, rarefaction showed sequencing was incomplete despite large depth.

This TCR derives from a man younger than 35 in good health. Some clones in this sample may be carry-over from other donors' samples. The V call is TRBV27, the J call TRBJ2-7; TRBD1 is a possible D gene (6 bases). Sequenced: naive CD8+ T cells from PBMCs. The CDR3 DNA is TGTGCCAGCAGTACGCCGGGACAAGCCTACGAGCAGTACTTC. Residues: CASSTPGQAYEQYF.